These 30 T cell receptor beta chains were all obtained from the same sample, sequenced in a study of T cells after yellow fever vaccination. From the 5' RACE reads, TCRdb called clonotypes with MiXCR, one entry per CDR3 protein. In the table there are 110,000 or so distinct CDR3 sequences, about 6.8% of which are singletons. Sequences were derived from CD4+ T cells sorted from PBMCs, sampled about 41 days after the first yellow fever vaccination. The receptors derive from a man aged 18 to 29 who received the YFV17D yellow fever vaccine.

As regards this clonotype: Being one base from a much bigger clone, this may be a read error. The chain combines TRBV27 with TRBJ2-3; no clear D. Germline assignment: CDR1 MNHEY and CDR2 SMNVEV (reference sequence). CDR3 size: 11 residues. CDR3 loop: CASRFTDTHYF. The CDR3 DNA is TGTGCCAGCAGGTTCACAGATACGCACTATTTT.

This clonotype was detected ten times or more. The rearrangement links TRBV20-1 to TRBJ1-1; D remains unclear. With 0 bases removed from V and 0 bases from J, the gap between germline ends came to 11 bases. Per the germline V gene, CDR1 is DFQATT and CDR2 is SNEGSKA (reference sequence). The CDR3 runs to 15 residues. CDR3 in DNA: TGCAGTGCTAGAGACCCGAACGCCCTGAACACTGAAGCTTTCTTT. Its translation is CSARDPNALNTEAFF.

There are many counts of this clonotype. The V call is TRBV5-1, the J call TRBJ1-6, with unresolved D. V shed 2 bases and J shed 0 bases, with 15 bases lying between them. Germline CDR1 and CDR2: SGHRS and YFSETQ. The CDR3 totals 18 residues. CDR3: CASSFSDSTASYNSPLHF. The CDR3 coding sequence is TGCGCCAGCAGCTTCTCGGATTCTACGGCCTCCTATAATTCACCCCTCCACTTT.

The CDR3 protein is CASSQKRETDTQYF. CDR3 nucleotides: TGTGCCAGCAGCCAAAAAAGGGAAACAGATACGCAGTATTTT. The chain combines TRBV7-9 with TRBJ2-3; D uncertain. V lost 5 bases and J 3 bases, leaving 12 bases between the germline ends. Germline V gene lookup returns CDR1 SEHNR and CDR2 FQNEAQ (reference sequence). CDR3 length equals 14 residues.

This clonotype was found many times. The rearrangement uses TRBV4-3 and TRBJ2-5; D perhaps matches TRBD1 (6 bases). The CDR3 loop spans 14 amino acids. Germline V lookup: CDR1 LGHNA, CDR2 YSLEER. Trimming removed 4 bases from V and 5 bases from J, with 14 bases in between. In DNA, the CDR3 is TGCGCCAGCAGCCGACAGGTTGGCGGGGAGACCCAGTACTTC. Protein product: CASSRQVGGETQYF.

This clonotype occurred many times. The J gene is TRBJ2-5, the V gene TRBV14, with a weak D call TRBD2 (6 bases). Germline V lookup: CDR1 SGHDN, CDR2 FVKESK. V lost 5 bases, J lost 5 bases, and 15 bases lay in between. CDR3 length: 14 residues. The CDR3 region is CASSAGQVGETQYF. In nucleotides, the CDR3 is TGTGCCAGCAGCGCGGGGCAGGTCGGGGAGACCCAGTACTTC. Looking up the rest from reference TRBV14 and TRBJ2-5 gives the full variable domain: EAGVTQFPSHSVIEKGQTVTLRCDPISGHDNLYWYRRVMGKEIKFLLHFVKESKQDESGMPNNRFLAERTGGTYSTLKVQPAELEDSGVYFCASSAGQVGETQYFGPGTRLLVL.

Many counts were recorded for this clonotype. This chain uses TRBV12-3 or TRBV12-4 with TRBJ2-5; tentatively, D is TRBD2 (6 bases). V was pared by 2 bases and J by 4 bases, with 11 bases between. The CDR3 has 14 residues. DNA of the CDR3: TGTGCCAGCAGTTTAAGCCTAGCGAGAGAGACCCAGTACTTC. As protein: CASSLSLARETQYF.

There are many counts of this clonotype. This chain connects TRBV20-1 to TRBJ2-3, with TRBD2 matching 12 bases. The CDR3 totals 18 residues. V shed 5 bases and J 2 bases; nucleotides not matched to a gene: 14. Germline CDR1 is DFQATT and CDR2 is SNEGSKA (reference sequence). CDR3 sequence (DNA): TGCAGTGCTTACGAACTAGCGGGGGGTTTGGGGGTCACAGATACGCAGTATTTT. Translated, it gives CSAYELAGGLGVTDTQYF.

This clonotype showed up many times. The chain combines TRBV6-1 with TRBJ2-7; D is possibly TRBD2 (5 bases). Germline-derived CDR1 and CDR2 are MNHNS and SASEGT. V was pared by 6 bases and J by 4 bases, with 19 bases between. The CDR3 is made up of 15 amino acids. The CDR3 spells CASRPVGSQRYEQYF. CDR3 sequence (DNA): TGTGCCAGCAGACCGGTGGGGAGCCAAAGGTACGAGCAGTACTTC.

This clonotype appeared many times. The CDR3 sequence is CAISERLNPPEQYV. The CDR3 DNA reads TGTGCCATCAGTGAGAGACTTAACCCCCCCGAGCAGTACGTC. J is TRBJ2-7 and V is TRBV10-3; D remains unclear. V lost 2 bases and J 6 bases, leaving 14 bases between the germline ends. CDR3 length equals 14 residues. Germline-derived CDR1 and CDR2 are ENHRY and SYGVKD.

The chain combines TRBV20-1 with TRBJ1-2; no clear D. This CDR3 is built from 17 residues. In germline, CDR1 is DFQATT, CDR2 SNEGSKA (reference sequence). The CDR3 DNA is TGCAGGTCCTTTCCCCCTAGGGCAGGTCGGGCTAACTATGGCTACACCTTC. It yields the protein CRSFPPRAGRANYGYTF.

This clonotype was recorded at least ten times. The chain is built from TRBV12-5 and TRBJ2-4, with TRBD1 matching over 9 bases. The V gene end was trimmed by 5 bases and the J gene end by 6 bases; junction bases not matched to a gene: 8. The CDR3 is 15 amino acids. The germline gives CDR1 LGHNT, CDR2 FRNRAP. CDR3 loop: CASGRRQGVSNIQYF. In nucleotides, the CDR3 is TGTGCTAGTGGTCGAAGACAGGGGGTATCAAACATTCAGTACTTC.

This clonotype was observed at least ten times. The chain is built from TRBV4-3 and TRBJ2-4; D is perhaps TRBD1 (6 bases). The length of the CDR3 is 14 residues. Trimming took off 4 bases at V and 7 bases at J, with 14 bases between the two ends. Germline lookup yields CDR1 LGHNA and CDR2 YSLEER. The CDR3 nucleotides are TGCGCCAGCAGCCCTCGGGACCAGGGGAACATTCAGTACTTC. Translated, it gives CASSPRDQGNIQYF.

There are many counts of this clonotype. This chain links TRBV20-1 with TRBJ2-3; no firm D call. The CDR3 extends over 12 amino acids. With 6 bases removed from V and 4 bases from J, the gap between germline ends came to 11 bases. Per the germline V gene, CDR1 is DFQATT and CDR2 is SNEGSKA (reference sequence). CDR3 protein: CSAPGRADTQYF. Written as DNA, the CDR3 is TGCAGTGCACCCGGTCGGGCAGATACGCAGTATTTT.

This clonotype came up a few times. The V call is TRBV5-1, the J call TRBJ2-5, with TRBD1 matching over 7 bases. This CDR3 region has 13 residues. The junction had 6 bases not matched to a gene; V was cut back by 4 bases and J by 6 bases. Germline V gene lookup returns CDR1 SGHRS and CDR2 YFSETQ. CDR3 DNA sequence: TGCGCCAGCAGCCAAGACAGGGAACAGACCCAGTACTTC. Translating gives CASSQDREQTQYF.

This clonotype was found many times. V is TRBV7-2 and J is TRBJ2-5, with TRBD2 as a possible D gene (6 bases). Trimming left V 2 bases short and J 7 bases short, with 20 bases between. The CDR3 runs to 16 residues. Germline V gives CDR1 SGHTA, CDR2 FQGNSA. CDR3 DNA sequence: TGTGCCAGCAGCTTATCCACCGGGACTCTGCTAGGGACCCAGTACTTC. Encoded protein: CASSLSTGTLLGTQYF. The full variable domain, with the rest looked up from reference TRBV7-2 and TRBJ2-5, is GAGVSQSPSNKVTEKGKDVELRCDPISGHTALYWYRQSLGQGLEFLIYFQGNSAPDKSGLPSDRFSAERTGGSVSTLTIQRTQQEDSAVYLCASSLSTGTLLGTQYFGPGTRLLVL.

This clonotype occurred many times. The chain recombines TRBV10-3 with TRBJ1-1, with D hard to call. Per germline, CDR1 ENHRY and CDR2 SYGVKD. Trimming shortened V by 0 bases and J by 1 base, and 6 bases separated the two germline ends. CDR3 length: 14 amino acids. CDR3: CAISESIRNTEAFF. DNA of the CDR3: TGTGCCATCAGTGAGTCGATAAGGAACACTGAAGCTTTCTTT.

This clonotype showed up many times. The chain links TRBV4-1 to TRBJ1-6, with a weak D call TRBD1 (6 bases). Germline V lookup: CDR1 MGHRA, CDR2 YSYEKL. This CDR3 comprises 16 residues. V gave up 3 bases and J gave up 8 bases, with 17 bases separating them. The CDR3 DNA is TGCGCCAGCAGCCATCCTAGGACAGAAGGGGATTCACCCCTCCACTTT. It is translated as CASSHPRTEGDSPLHF.

This clonotype was recorded at least ten times. The rearrangement links TRBV6-6 to TRBJ1-2, with D possibly matching TRBD1 (6 bases). V was clipped by 5 bases and J by 8 bases, with 15 bases between them. In germline, CDR1 is MNHNY, CDR2 SVGAGI (reference sequence). The CDR3 is 13 amino acids. For the CDR3, the DNA is TGTGCCAGCAGTAACGACGGACAGCGAGGCTACACCTTC. As protein: CASSNDGQRGYTF.

Many counts were recorded for this clonotype. The chain recombines TRBV7-9 with TRBJ2-7; 8 positions agree with TRBD2. The V segment lost 5 bases and the J segment 0 bases; nucleotides outside the gene matches: 3. Germline values: CDR1 SEHNR, CDR2 FQNEAQ (reference sequence). The CDR3 is 14 residues long. CDR3 protein: CASSPGGSSYEQYF. CDR3 DNA: TGTGCCAGCAGCCCGGGGGGGAGCTCCTACGAGCAGTACTTC.

This clonotype has ten or more counts. The chain employs TRBV20-1 and TRBJ2-7; 7 bases align to TRBD1. Germline-derived CDR1 and CDR2 are DFQATT and SNEGSKA (reference sequence). Trimming cost V 5 bases and J 3 bases; bases outside gene matches: 7. CDR3 length: 13 amino acids. The CDR3 coding sequence is TGCAGTGCTCCGGGGACAGACCTCTACGAGCAGTACTTC. It is translated as CSAPGTDLYEQYF.

This clonotype was seen ten or more times. The V and J genes are TRBV5-1 and TRBJ2-3, with TRBD1 matching over 8 bases. Looked up from germline, CDR1 is SGHRS and CDR2 is YFSETQ. This CDR3 is built from 14 residues. J was trimmed by 1 base and V by 4 bases; bases with no gene match: 2. CDR3 bases: TGCGCCAGCAGCATGACAGGGGGCACAGATACGCAGTATTTT. It encodes CASSMTGGTDTQYF.

A few counts support this clonotype. This rearrangement joins TRBV28 to TRBJ2-2, with TRBD1 identical over 7 bases. V lost 6 bases, J lost 6 bases, and 4 bases stayed unmatched. The germline V gene has CDR1 MDHEN and CDR2 SYDVKM. The CDR3 is made up of 13 amino acids. The CDR3 sequence is CASRNGQAGELFF. The DNA of the CDR3 is TGTGCCAGCAGAAATGGACAGGCCGGGGAGCTGTTTTTT.

This clonotype was seen only a few times. V gene TRBV11-2 combines with J gene TRBJ1-5; D call uncertain. V lost 5 bases and J lost 6, with 11 bases in between. The CDR3 has 13 amino acids. Germline-derived CDR1 and CDR2 are SGHAT and FQNNGV. As DNA, the CDR3 is TGTGCCAGCAGCCCCGGACGAGGTCAGCCCCAGCATTTT. Amino acids: CASSPGRGQPQHF. Full variable domain (remainder filled in from reference TRBV11-2 and TRBJ1-5): EAGVAQSPRYKIIEKRQSVAFWCNPISGHATLYWYQQILGQGPKLLIQFQNNGVVDDSQLPKDRFSAERLKGVDSTLKIQPAKLEDSAVYLCASSPGRGQPQHFGDGTRLSIL.

This clonotype was recorded many times. CDR3 sequence: CASSFLVLHANNEQFF. The CDR3 DNA reads as TGTGCCAGCAGCTTCCTAGTGCTCCATGCCAACAATGAGCAGTTCTTC. The chain carries TRBV11-2 and TRBJ2-1; D remains unclear. Germline V gene sequence: CDR1 SGHAT, CDR2 FQNNGV. V was pared by 3 bases and J by 5 bases, with 17 bases between. The CDR3 consists of 16 residues.

This clonotype was recorded many times. J is TRBJ2-1 and V is TRBV5-1; the D gene is possibly TRBD1 (6 bases). The CDR3 loop spans 16 amino acids. Germline CDR1 and CDR2: SGHRS and YFSETQ. V was pared by 0 bases and J by 4 bases, with 14 bases between. As DNA, the CDR3 is TGCGCCAGCAGCTTGGTGGCAGGACAGAAATACAATGAGCAGTTCTTC. This translates into CASSLVAGQKYNEQFF.

The rearrangement joins TRBV11-2 to TRBJ2-3; D not certain. Between the trimmed V and J ends, which lost 1 base and 14 bases, there was a span of 10 bases. This CDR3 has 11 amino acids. Germline CDR1 SGHAT, CDR2 FQNNGV. In DNA, the CDR3 is TGTGCCAGCAGCTTAGGTAGAAGGTTGTATTTT. This encodes CASSLGRRLYF.

This clonotype was found many times. The chain carries TRBV7-3 and TRBJ2-3; 8 bases fit TRBD2. Germline CDR1 reads SGHTA; CDR2 reads FQGTGA. The trim removed 3 bases at V and 2 bases at J, leaving 4 bases unmatched. The CDR3 length is 15 residues. The CDR3 DNA reads TGTGCCAGCAGCTTTAGCGGGGCTCTCACAGATACGCAGTATTTT. This codes for CASSFSGALTDTQYF.

This clonotype was counted at least ten times. The chain has TRBV29-1 and TRBJ2-5; TRBD1 agrees at 7 bases. CDR1 and CDR2 (germline): SQVTM, ANQGSEA. This CDR3 is 12 amino acids long. Trimming took 3 bases from V and 4 from J; bases not matched to a gene: 2. Here the CDR3 reads CSVDRQGETQYF. CDR3 nucleotide sequence: TGCAGCGTTGACCGACAGGGAGAGACCCAGTACTTC.

This clonotype was recorded many times. The V gene is TRBV6-5, the J gene TRBJ2-1, with no clear D. This CDR3 has 14 amino acids. Deletions cut 2 bases from V and 9 bases from J, with 14 bases between. Germline V gives CDR1 MNHEY, CDR2 SVGAGI. The DNA for the CDR3 is TGTGCCAGCAGTTACAGCGTCAGGCTAGGTGAGCAGTTCTTC. Amino acid sequence: CASSYSVRLGEQFF.